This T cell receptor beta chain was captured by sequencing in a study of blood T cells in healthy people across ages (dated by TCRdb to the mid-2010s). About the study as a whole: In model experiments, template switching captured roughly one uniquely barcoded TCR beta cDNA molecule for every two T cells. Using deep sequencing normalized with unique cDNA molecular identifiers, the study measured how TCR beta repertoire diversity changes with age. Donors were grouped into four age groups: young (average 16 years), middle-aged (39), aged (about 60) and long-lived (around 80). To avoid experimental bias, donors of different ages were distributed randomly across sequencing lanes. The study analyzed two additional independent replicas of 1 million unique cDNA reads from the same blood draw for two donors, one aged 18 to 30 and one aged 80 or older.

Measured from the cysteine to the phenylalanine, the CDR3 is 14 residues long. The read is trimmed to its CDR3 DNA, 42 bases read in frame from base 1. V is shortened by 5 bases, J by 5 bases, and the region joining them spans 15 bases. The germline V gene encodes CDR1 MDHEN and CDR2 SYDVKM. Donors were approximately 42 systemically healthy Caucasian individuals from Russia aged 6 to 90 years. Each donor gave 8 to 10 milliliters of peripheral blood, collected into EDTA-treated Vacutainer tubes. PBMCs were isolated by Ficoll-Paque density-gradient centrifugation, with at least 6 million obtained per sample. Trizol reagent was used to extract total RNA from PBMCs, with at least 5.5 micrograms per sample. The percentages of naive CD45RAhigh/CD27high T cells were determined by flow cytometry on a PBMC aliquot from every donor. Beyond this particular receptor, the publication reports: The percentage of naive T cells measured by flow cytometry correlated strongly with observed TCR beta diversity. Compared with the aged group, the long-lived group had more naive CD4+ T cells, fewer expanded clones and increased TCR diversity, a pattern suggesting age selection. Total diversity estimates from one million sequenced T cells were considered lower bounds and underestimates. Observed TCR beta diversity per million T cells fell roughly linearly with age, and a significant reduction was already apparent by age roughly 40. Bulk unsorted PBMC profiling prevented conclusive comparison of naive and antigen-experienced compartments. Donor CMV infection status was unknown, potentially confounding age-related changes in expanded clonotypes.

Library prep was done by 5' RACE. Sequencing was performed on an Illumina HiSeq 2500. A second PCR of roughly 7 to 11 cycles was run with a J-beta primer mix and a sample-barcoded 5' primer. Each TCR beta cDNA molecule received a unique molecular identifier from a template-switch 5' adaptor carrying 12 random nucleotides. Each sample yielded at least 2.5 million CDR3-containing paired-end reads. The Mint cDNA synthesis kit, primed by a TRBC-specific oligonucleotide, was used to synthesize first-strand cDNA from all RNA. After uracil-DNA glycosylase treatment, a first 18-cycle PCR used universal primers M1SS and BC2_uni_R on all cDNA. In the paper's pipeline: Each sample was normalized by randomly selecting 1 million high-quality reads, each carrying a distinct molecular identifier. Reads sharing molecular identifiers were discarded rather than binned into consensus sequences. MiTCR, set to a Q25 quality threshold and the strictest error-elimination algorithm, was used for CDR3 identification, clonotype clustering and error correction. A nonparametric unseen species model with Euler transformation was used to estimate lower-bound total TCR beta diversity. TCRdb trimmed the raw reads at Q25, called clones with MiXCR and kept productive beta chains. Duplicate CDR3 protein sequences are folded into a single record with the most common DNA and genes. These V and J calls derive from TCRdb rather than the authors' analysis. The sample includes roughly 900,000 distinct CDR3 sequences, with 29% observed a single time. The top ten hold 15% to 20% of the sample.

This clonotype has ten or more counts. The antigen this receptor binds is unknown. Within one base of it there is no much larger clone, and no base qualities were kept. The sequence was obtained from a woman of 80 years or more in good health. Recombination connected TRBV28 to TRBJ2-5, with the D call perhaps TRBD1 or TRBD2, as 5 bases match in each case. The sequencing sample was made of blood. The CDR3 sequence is CASSPTGQTETQYF. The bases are TGTGCCAGCAGTCCGACGGGGCAGACGGAGACCCAGTACTTC.